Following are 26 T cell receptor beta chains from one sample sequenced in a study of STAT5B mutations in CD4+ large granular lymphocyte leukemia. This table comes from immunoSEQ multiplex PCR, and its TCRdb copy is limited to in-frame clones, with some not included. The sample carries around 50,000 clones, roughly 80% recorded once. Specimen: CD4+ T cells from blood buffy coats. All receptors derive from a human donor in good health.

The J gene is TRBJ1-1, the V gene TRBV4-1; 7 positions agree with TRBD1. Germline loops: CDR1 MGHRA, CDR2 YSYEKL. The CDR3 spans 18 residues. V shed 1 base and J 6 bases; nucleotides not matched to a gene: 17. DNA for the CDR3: TGCGCCAGCAGCCAAGCCCAGGTAGGGGGCGCCCAGTGGGCTGAAGCTTTCTTT. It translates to CASSQAQVGGAQWAEAFF.

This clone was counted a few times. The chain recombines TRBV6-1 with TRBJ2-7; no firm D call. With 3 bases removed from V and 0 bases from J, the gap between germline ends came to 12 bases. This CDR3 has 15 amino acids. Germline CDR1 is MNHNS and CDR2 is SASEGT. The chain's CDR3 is CASSESEATSYEQYF. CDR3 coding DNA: TGTGCCAGCAGTGAGTCTGAGGCCACCTCCTACGAGCAGTACTTC.

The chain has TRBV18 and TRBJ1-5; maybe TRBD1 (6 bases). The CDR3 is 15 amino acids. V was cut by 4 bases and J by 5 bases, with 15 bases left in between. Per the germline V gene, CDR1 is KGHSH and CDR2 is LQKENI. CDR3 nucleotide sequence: TGTGCCAGCTCACTCCATCAGGGGACGGATCAGCCCCAGCATTTT. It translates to CASSLHQGTDQPQHF. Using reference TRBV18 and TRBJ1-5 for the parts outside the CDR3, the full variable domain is NAGVMQNPRHLVRRRGQEARLRCSPMKGHSHVYWYRQLPEEGLKFMVYLQKENIIDESGMPKERFSAEFPKEGPSILRIQQVVRGDSAAYFCASSLHQGTDQPQHFGDGTRLSIL.

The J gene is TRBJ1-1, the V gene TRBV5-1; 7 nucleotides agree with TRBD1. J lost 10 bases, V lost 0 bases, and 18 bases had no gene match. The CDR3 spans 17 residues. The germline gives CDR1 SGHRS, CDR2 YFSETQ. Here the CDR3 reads CASSLGTYLEGAGAAFF. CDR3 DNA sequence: TGCGCCAGCAGCTTGGGTACGTACTTAGAGGGGGCCGGAGCAGCTTTCTTT.

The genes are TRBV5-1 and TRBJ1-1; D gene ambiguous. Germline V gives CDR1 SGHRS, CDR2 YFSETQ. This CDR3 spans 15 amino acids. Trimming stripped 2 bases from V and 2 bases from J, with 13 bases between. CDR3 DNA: TGCGCCAGCAGCTTAGCCGGAGGATCTAACACTGAAGCTTTCTTT. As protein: CASSLAGGSNTEAFF. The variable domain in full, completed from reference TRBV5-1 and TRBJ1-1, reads KAGVTQTPRYLIKTRGQQVTLSCSPISGHRSVSWYQQTPGQGLQFLFEYFSETQRNKGNFPGRFSGRQFSNSRSEMNVSTLELGDSALYLCASSLAGGSNTEAFFGQGTRLTVV.

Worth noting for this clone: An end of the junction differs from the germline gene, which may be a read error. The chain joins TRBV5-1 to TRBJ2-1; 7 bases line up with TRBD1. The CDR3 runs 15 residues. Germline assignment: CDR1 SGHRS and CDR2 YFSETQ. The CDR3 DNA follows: TGCGCCAGCAGCTTGGGACAGGGCTCCCACAATGAGCAGTTCTTC. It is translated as CASSLGQGSHNEQFF.

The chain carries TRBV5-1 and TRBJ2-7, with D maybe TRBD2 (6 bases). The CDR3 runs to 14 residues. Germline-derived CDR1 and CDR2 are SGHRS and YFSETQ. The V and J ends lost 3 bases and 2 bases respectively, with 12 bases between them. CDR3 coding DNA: TGCGCCAGCAGCTCGGAAGGAGGGGCCTACGAGCAGTACTTC. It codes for CASSSEGGAYEQYF.

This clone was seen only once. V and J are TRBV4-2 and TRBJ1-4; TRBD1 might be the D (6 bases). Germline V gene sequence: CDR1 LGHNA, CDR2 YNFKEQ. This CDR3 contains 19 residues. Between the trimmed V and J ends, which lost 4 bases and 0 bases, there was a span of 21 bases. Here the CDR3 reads CASSLEQSRGPSTNEKLFF. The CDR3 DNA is TGTGCCAGCAGCCTCGAACAGAGCAGGGGTCCTTCAACTAATGAAAAACTGTTTTTT.

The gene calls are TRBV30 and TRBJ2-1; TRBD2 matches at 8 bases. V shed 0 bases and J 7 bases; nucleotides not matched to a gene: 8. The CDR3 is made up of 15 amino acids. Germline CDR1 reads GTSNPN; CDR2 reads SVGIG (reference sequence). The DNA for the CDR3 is TGTGCCTGGAGTGTATCAATGCTAGCGGGTAATGAGCAGTTCTTC. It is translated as CAWSVSMLAGNEQFF.

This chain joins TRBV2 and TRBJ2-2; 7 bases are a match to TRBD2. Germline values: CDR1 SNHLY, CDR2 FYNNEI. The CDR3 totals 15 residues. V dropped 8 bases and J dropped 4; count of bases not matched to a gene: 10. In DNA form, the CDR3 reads TGTGCCAGCCGGAGCGGGATTCTTAGCACCGGGGAGCTGTTTTTT. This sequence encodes CASRSGILSTGELFF. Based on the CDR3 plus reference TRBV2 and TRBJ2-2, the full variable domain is EPEVTQTPSHQVTQMGQEVILRCVPISNHLYFYWYRQILGQKVEFLVSFYNNEISEKSEIFDDQFSVERPDGSNFTLKIRSTKLEDSAMYFCASRSGILSTGELFFGEGSRLTVL.

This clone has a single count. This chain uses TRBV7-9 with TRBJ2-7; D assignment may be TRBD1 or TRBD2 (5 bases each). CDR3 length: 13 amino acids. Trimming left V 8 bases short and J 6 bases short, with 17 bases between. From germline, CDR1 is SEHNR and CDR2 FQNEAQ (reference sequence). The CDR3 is CASSPRDPSEQYF. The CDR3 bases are TGTGCCAGCTCCCCCCGGGACCCTTCCGAGCAGTACTTC.

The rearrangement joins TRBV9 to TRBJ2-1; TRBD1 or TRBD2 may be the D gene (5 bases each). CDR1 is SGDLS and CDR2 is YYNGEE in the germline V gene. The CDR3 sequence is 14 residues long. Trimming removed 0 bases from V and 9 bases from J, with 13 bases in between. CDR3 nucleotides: TGTGCCAGCAGCGTAGACGGGGCCAGTGGTGAGCAGTTCTTC. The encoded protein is CASSVDGASGEQFF.

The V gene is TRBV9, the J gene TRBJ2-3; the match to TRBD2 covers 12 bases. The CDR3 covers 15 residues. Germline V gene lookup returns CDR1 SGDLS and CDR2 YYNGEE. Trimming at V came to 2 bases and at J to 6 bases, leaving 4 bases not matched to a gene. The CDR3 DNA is TGTGCCAGCAGCGTCTTGGGGACTAGCGGGGATACGCAGTATTTT. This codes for CASSVLGTSGDTQYF.

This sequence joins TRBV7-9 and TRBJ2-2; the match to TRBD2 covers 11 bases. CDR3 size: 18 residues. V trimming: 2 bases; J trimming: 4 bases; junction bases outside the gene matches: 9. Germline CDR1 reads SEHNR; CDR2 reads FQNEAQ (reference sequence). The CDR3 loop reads CASSLKVRLAGLTGELFF. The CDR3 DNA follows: TGTGCCAGCAGCTTAAAAGTTAGACTAGCGGGACTCACCGGGGAGCTGTTTTTT.

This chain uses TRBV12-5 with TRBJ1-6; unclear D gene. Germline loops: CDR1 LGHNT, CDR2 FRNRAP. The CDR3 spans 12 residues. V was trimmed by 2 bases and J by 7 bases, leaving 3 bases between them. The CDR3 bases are TGTGCTAGTGGTTTGCCAAATTCACCCCTCCACTTT. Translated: CASGLPNSPLHF.

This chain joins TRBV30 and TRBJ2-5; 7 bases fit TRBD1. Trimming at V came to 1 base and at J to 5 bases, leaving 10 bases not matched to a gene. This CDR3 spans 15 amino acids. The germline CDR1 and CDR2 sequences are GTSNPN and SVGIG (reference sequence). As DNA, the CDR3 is TGTGCCTGGAGTGAGCCGACAGGGAGTAGGGAGACCCAGTACTTC. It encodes CAWSEPTGSRETQYF.

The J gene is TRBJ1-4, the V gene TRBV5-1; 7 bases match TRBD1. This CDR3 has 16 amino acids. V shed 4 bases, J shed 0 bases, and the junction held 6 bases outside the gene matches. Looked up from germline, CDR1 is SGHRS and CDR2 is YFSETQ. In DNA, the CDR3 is TGCGCCAGCAGCCAAACAGGGGTTGCAACTAATGAAAAACTGTTTTTT. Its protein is CASSQTGVATNEKLFF.

CDR3 DNA: TGTGCCACCAGCAGAGAGGCGATAGCGGGGTCCTACGAGCAGTACTTC. This codes for CATSREAIAGSYEQYF. The rearrangement joins TRBV15 to TRBJ2-7; 8 bases match TRBD2. With 0 bases clipped from V and 1 base from J, the junction kept 5 bases outside the gene matches. The germline V gene encodes CDR1 LNHNV and CDR2 YYDKDF (reference sequence). This CDR3 spans 16 amino acids.

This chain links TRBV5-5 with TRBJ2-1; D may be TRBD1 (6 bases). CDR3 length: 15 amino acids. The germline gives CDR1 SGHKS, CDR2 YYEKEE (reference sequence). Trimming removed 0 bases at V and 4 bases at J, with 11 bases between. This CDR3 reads CASSLEDRKYNEQFF. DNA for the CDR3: TGTGCCAGCAGCTTGGAAGACAGGAAATACAATGAGCAGTTCTTC.

The CDR3 sequence: CASSLPGGGIQYF. CDR3 in DNA: TGTGCCAGCAGCTTGCCTGGGGGCGGCATTCAGTACTTC. V and J are TRBV5-6 and TRBJ2-4; TRBD1 is a possible D gene (6 bases). Germline V gene lookup returns CDR1 SGHDT and CDR2 YYEEEE. The CDR3 loop spans 13 amino acids. Trimming removed 1 base at V and 9 bases at J, with 11 bases between.

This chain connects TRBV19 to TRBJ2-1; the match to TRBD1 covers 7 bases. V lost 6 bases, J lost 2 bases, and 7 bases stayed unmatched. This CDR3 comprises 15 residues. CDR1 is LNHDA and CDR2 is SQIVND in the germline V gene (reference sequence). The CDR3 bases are TGTGCCAGTAGCCCACGACAGGGCCCCTACAATGAGCAGTTCTTC. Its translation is CASSPRQGPYNEQFF.

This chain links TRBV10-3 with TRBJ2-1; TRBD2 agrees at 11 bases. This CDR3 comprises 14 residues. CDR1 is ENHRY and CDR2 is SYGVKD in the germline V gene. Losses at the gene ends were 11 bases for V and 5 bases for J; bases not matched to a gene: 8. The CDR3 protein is CAATGTSGDNEQFF. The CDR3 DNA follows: TGTGCCGCAACCGGGACTAGCGGAGACAATGAGCAGTTCTTC.

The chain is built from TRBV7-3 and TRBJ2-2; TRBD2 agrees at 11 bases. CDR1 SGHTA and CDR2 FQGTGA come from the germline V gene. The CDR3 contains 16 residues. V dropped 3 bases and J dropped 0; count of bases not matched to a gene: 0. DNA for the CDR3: TGTGCCAGCAGCTTGGGACTAGCGGCGAACACCGGGGAGCTGTTTTTT. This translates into CASSLGLAANTGELFF.

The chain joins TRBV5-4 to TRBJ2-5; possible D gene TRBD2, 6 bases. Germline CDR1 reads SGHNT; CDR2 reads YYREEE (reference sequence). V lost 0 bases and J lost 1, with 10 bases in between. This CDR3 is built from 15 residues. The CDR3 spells CASSLVASAQETQYF. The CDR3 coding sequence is TGTGCCAGCAGCTTGGTGGCTAGCGCCCAAGAGACCCAGTACTTC.

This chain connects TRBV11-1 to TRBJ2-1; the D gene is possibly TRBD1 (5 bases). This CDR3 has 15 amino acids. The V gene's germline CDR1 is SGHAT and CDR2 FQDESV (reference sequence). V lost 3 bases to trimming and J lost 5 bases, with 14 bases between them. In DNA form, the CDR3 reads TGTGCCAGCAGCTTGCTGGTAGGGGCCGACAATGAGCAGTTCTTC. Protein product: CASSLLVGADNEQFF.

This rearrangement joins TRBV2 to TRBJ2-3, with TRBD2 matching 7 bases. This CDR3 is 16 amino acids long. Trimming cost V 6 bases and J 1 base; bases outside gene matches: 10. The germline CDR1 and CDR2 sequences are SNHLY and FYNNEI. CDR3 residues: CASSATGGRGTDTQYF. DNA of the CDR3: TGTGCCAGCAGCGCGACGGGAGGACGGGGCACAGATACGCAGTATTTT. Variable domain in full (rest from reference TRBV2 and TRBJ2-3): EPEVTQTPSHQVTQMGQEVILRCVPISNHLYFYWYRQILGQKVEFLVSFYNNEISEKSEIFDDQFSVERPDGSNFTLKIRSTKLEDSAMYFCASSATGGRGTDTQYFGPGTRLTVL.